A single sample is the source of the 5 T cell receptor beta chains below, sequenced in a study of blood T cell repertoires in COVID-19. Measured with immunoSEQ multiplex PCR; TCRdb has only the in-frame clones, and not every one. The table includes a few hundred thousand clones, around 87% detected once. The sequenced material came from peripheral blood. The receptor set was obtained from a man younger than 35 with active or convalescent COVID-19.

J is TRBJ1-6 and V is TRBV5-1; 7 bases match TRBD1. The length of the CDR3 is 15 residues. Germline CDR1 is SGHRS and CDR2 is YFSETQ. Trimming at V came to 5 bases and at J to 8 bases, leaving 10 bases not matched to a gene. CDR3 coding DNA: TGCGCCAGCAGTTCCAACAGGGGCAGGGATTCACCCCTCCACTTT. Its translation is CASSSNRGRDSPLHF. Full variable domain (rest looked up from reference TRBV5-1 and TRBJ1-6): KAGVTQTPRYLIKTRGQQVTLSCSPISGHRSVSWYQQTPGQGLQFLFEYFSETQRNKGNFPGRFSGRQFSNSRSEMNVSTLELGDSALYLCASSSNRGRDSPLHFGNGTRLTVT.

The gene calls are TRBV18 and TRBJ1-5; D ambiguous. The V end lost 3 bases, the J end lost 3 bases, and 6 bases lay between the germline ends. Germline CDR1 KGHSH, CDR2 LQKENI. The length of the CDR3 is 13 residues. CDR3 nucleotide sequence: TGTGCCAGCTCACCGGGCAACAATCAGCCCCAGCATTTT. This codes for CASSPGNNQPQHF.

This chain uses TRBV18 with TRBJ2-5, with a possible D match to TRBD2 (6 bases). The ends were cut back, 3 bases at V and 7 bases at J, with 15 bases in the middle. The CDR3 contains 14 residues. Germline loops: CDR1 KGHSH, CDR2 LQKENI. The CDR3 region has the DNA TGTGCCAGCTCACCGGACCCCCAGGGAGGGACCCAGTACTTC. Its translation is CASSPDPQGGTQYF.

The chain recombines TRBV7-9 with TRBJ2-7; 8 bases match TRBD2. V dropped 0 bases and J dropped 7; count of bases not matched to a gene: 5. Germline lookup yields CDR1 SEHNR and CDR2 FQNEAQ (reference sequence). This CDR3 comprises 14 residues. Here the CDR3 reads CASSLAGRANEQYF. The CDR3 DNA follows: TGTGCCAGCAGCTTAGCCGGGAGGGCAAATGAGCAGTACTTC.

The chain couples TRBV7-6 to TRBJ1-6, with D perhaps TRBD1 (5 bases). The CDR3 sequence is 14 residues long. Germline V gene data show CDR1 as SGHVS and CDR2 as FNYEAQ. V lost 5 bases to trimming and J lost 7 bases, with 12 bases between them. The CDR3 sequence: CASSPATVNSPLHF. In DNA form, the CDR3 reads TGTGCCAGCAGCCCGGCGACAGTCAATTCACCCCTCCACTTT.